This T cell receptor beta chain comes out of a study of blood T cells in healthy people across ages. Study findings and constraints: Both naive CD4+ cell counts and diversity were greater in long-lived donors than in aged donors.

Points on this clonotype: Its specificity is not known. Mismatch with germline at one junction end may stem from a read error.

CDR3 length equals 15 residues. For the second PCR, which ran for 7 to 11 cycles, a sample-barcoded 5' primer and a J-beta primer mix were used. TCRdb redid the calling of the 5' RACE reads with MiXCR, one entry per CDR3 protein. The profile shows hundreds of thousands of distinct CDR3 sequences, 20% to 25% of them singletons. The chain uses TRBV12-3 or TRBV12-4 and TRBJ1-2; 9 nucleotides line up with TRBD1. The receptor comes from a man between 65 and 80 years old in good health. Sequenced material: blood. Written as DNA, the CDR3 is TGTGCCAGCAGGGGACAGGGAGTTGTAGACTATGACTACACCTTC. It is translated as CASRGQGVVDYDYTF.